This T cell receptor (beta chain) comes out of a study of blood T cell repertoires in COVID-19. The table came from immunoSEQ multiplex PCR; TCRdb's copy has only in-frame clones and leaves some out. The top ten hold around 6.3% of the sample, which has around 370,000 clones, nearly 90% seen once. Germline lookup yields CDR1 SQVTM and CDR2 ANQGSEA. Trimming left V 3 bases short and J 9 bases short, with 14 bases between. The CDR3 runs to 12 residues. Sequences were obtained from peripheral blood. This TCR derives from a man between 18 and 35 years old with active or convalescent COVID-19. This chain links TRBV29-1 with TRBJ1-2; unclear D gene. The CDR3 DNA sequence: TGCAGCGTTGACATCGGGGATTACAGCTACACCTTC. Protein product: CSVDIGDYSYTF.